This T cell receptor (beta chain) was recorded in a study of early T cells in non-severe SARS-CoV-2 infection. Overall study: The chains were unpaired, and the sequenced material was bulk RNA from unsorted whole blood.

Findings and limits, study-wide: Matching results from VDJdb favored anti-spike CD8 responses, leaving private and CD4 specificities undetected.

The protocol attached unique molecular identifiers to individual cDNA molecules. TCRdb reanalysed the 5' RACE reads using MiXCR and keeps one entry per CDR3 protein. The table lists fewer than 90,000 distinct CDR3 sequences, 11% to 15% of them singletons. In its sample, this clonotype was seen a few times. Its target is not known. The CDR3 consists of 13 residues. Trimming stripped 0 bases from V and 5 bases from J, with 5 bases between. This sequence originates from an adult who was a healthcare worker with PCR-confirmed SARS-CoV-2 infection or an uninfected control (not recorded which). The sequenced sample was whole blood. V usage is TRBV12-3 or TRBV12-4 and J usage is TRBJ1-5, with D unclear. CDR3 coding DNA: TGTGCCAGCAGTTTAGCGCTATATCAGCCCCAGCATTTT. It encodes CASSLALYQPQHF.